The 32 T cell receptor beta chains listed next were all sequenced from one sample in a study of identical twins. TCRdb reanalysed the 5' RACE reads using MiXCR and keeps one entry per CDR3 protein. The table includes 1.5 million to 2 million distinct CDR3 sequences, under 35% detected once. The sample was cord blood. These receptors all stem from a newborn girl in good health.

CDR3 amino acids: CASSNAFQETQYF. The DNA of the CDR3 is TGTGCCAGCAGCAACGCTTTCCAAGAGACCCAGTACTTC. J is TRBJ2-5 and V is TRBV12-3 or TRBV12-4; no clear D gene. V gave up 6 bases and J gave up 1 base, with 9 bases separating them. The CDR3 length is 13 residues.

This clonotype occurred a few times. The genes are TRBV28 and TRBJ1-5; maybe TRBD1 (6 bases). V was trimmed by 3 bases and J by 7 bases, leaving 22 bases between them. The CDR3 length is 17 residues. In germline, CDR1 is MDHEN, CDR2 SYDVKM. The CDR3 reads CASSFAGTGGRKQPQHF. DNA for the CDR3: TGTGCCAGCAGTTTCGCCGGGACGGGGGGCCGTAAGCAGCCCCAGCATTTT.

This chain joins TRBV28 and TRBJ2-4; D might be TRBD2 (6 bases). The CDR3 spans 18 residues. In germline, CDR1 is MDHEN, CDR2 SYDVKM. Trimming removed 4 bases at V and 4 bases at J, with 23 bases between. For the CDR3, the DNA is TGTGCCAGCAGTTCTGGGGCTTTCCGCCTTCGGGGGAAAAACATTCAGTACTTC. It is translated as CASSSGAFRLRGKNIQYF.

This clonotype was seen more than once but under ten times. V usage is TRBV4-2 and J usage is TRBJ2-3; no clear D gene. V was trimmed by 4 bases and J by 2 bases, leaving 7 bases between them. CDR1 and CDR2 (germline): LGHNA, YNFKEQ. The length of the CDR3 is 13 residues. The CDR3 region is CASSPHYTDTQYF. The CDR3 DNA reads as TGTGCCAGCAGCCCCCACTACACAGATACGCAGTATTTT.

As concerns this clonotype: Relative to the germline gene, one junction end is altered; a read error may explain this. The chain is built from TRBV29-1 and TRBJ1-5, with D perhaps TRBD1 (5 bases). The CDR3 has 12 amino acids. Germline V gives CDR1 SQVTM, CDR2 ANQGSEA. CDR3 nucleotide sequence: TGCAGCGCCGGGGCCCGAAATCAGCCCCAGCCTTTT. It is translated as CSAGARNQPQPF.

This clonotype has a handful of counts. This chain joins TRBV25-1 and TRBJ1-2; D unclear. V was shortened by 5 bases and J by 5 bases, with 15 bases between the two germline ends. This CDR3 is built from 14 residues. From germline, CDR1 is MGHDK and CDR2 SYGVNS. This chain's CDR3 is CASSFREPTYGYTF. The CDR3 DNA sequence: TGTGCCAGCAGTTTCCGGGAACCAACGTATGGCTACACCTTC.

V is TRBV20-1 and J is TRBJ2-1; D is unclear. Germline CDR1 is DFQATT and CDR2 is SNEGSKA (reference sequence). The ends were cut back, 8 bases at V and 4 bases at J, with 9 bases in the middle. The CDR3 extends over 11 amino acids. Here the CDR3 DNA reads TGCAGTCTCTATGGGTACAATGAGCAGTTCTTC. Translation gives CSLYGYNEQFF.

The sample holds a few counts of this clonotype. The rearrangement joins TRBV28 to TRBJ1-1; maybe TRBD1 (6 bases). Germline values: CDR1 MDHEN, CDR2 SYDVKM. V was clipped by 4 bases and J by 4 bases, with 16 bases between them. The CDR3 is 15 residues long. CDR3 in DNA: TGTGCCAGCAGTTCCAGTGACCTAGGGGGCACTGAAGCTTTCTTT. Protein product: CASSSSDLGGTEAFF.

The V call is TRBV25-1, the J call TRBJ1-4; 8 bases are shared with TRBD1. Germline V gives CDR1 MGHDK, CDR2 SYGVNS. V shed 4 bases and J 8 bases; nucleotides not matched to a gene: 3. The CDR3 has 13 residues. DNA for the CDR3: TGTGCCAGCAGTGCCAGGGGGCGGGAAAAACTGTTTTTT. It translates to CASSARGREKLFF.

The chain couples TRBV4-2 to TRBJ2-4; 15 bases are a match to TRBD2. J gave up 0 bases and V 0 bases, and 18 bases lay outside the gene matches. Germline V gene sequence: CDR1 LGHNA, CDR2 YNFKEQ. CDR3 length equals 24 residues. This chain's CDR3 is CASSQDLRTSGGAWVALAKNIQYF. The CDR3 DNA is TGTGCCAGCAGCCAAGATCTACGGACTAGCGGGGGGGCCTGGGTTGCCTTAGCCAAAAACATTCAGTACTTC.

In this sample, this clonotype turned up many times. At one end the junction does not follow the germline gene, possibly because of a read error. This chain connects TRBV5-1 to TRBJ2-3; no definite D call. The CDR3 has 13 amino acids. Germline CDR1 is SGHRS and CDR2 is YFSETQ. CDR3 amino acids: CASSLGNTDTQYF. The DNA of the CDR3 is TGTGCCAGCAGCTTGGGGAACACAGATACGCAGTATTTT.

The genes are TRBV6-1 and TRBJ2-1, with a tentative D call TRBD2 (6 bases). Per germline, CDR1 MNHNS and CDR2 SASEGT. V lost 1 base to trimming and J lost 8 bases, with 15 bases between them. The length of the CDR3 is 15 residues. CDR3 sequence (DNA): TGTGCCAGCAGTGAAGGGGCCGCGCGGGGAGATGAGCAGTTCTTC. The encoded protein is CASSEGAARGDEQFF.

This clonotype came up a few times. The chain links TRBV7-2 to TRBJ2-4; 13 nucleotides line up with TRBD2. Per the germline V gene, CDR1 is SGHTA and CDR2 is FQGNSA. Trimming took 2 bases from V and 4 from J; bases not matched to a gene: 5. This CDR3 is built from 17 residues. CDR3 in DNA: TGTGCCAGCAGCTTACCGACTAGCGGGGGGCCGAAAAACATTCAGTACTTC. This codes for CASSLPTSGGPKNIQYF.

Points on this clonotype: One end of the junction does not line up with germline, which may come from a read error. The V gene is TRBV6-2 or TRBV6-3, the J gene TRBJ1-2; 7 nucleotides line up with TRBD1. This CDR3 has 14 residues. Per the germline V gene, CDR1 is MNHEY and CDR2 is SVGEGT. The CDR3 region has the DNA TGTGTCAGCACCGAAGCCGGGACAGTCTATGGCTACACCTTC. Encoded protein: CVSTEAGTVYGYTF.

This clonotype came up a few times. CDR3 protein: CASSGTGLGLGYTF. CDR3 sequence (DNA): TGTGCCAGCAGCGGTACAGGTTTAGGACTCGGCTACACCTTC. The V call is TRBV9, the J call TRBJ1-2; perhaps TRBD1 as D (5 bases). V shed 3 bases and J shed 8 bases, with 17 bases lying between them. Germline assignment: CDR1 SGDLS and CDR2 YYNGEE. The CDR3 has 14 residues.

This clonotype was found once. The chain recombines TRBV20-1 with TRBJ2-7; 8 bases are a match to TRBD1. The DNA end lines up better with TRBJ2-4; the J call may be wrong. The germline V gene has CDR1 DFQATT and CDR2 SNEGSKA (reference sequence). The CDR3 is 17 amino acids. CDR3 in DNA: TGCAGTGCTAGGGGATGGGCAGGGGGCTTTGTTGGGAACATTCAGTACTTC. This codes for CSARGWAGGFVGNIQYF.

This clonotype was detected only a few times. V is TRBV7-9 and J is TRBJ1-2, with 7 positions matching TRBD1. Losses at the gene ends were 5 bases for V and 0 bases for J; bases not matched to a gene: 12. This CDR3 spans 17 amino acids. Germline CDR1 and CDR2: SEHNR and FQNEAQ (reference sequence). CDR3 loop: CASSRTDRTLANYGYTF. CDR3 nucleotides: TGTGCCAGCAGCCGAACGGACAGGACACTTGCTAACTATGGCTACACCTTC.

The V and J genes are TRBV12-3 or TRBV12-4 and TRBJ2-1; 9 bases align to TRBD2. Germline trimming cut 4 bases from V and 4 bases from J; bases unmatched to any gene: 8. There are 16 residues in the CDR3. The DNA of the CDR3 is TGTGCCAGCAGTTCTAGCGGGACAAAGGAATACAATGAGCAGTTCTTC. Translated, it gives CASSSSGTKEYNEQFF.

The chain has TRBV6-2 or TRBV6-3 and TRBJ2-7; TRBD1 matches 7 bases. The CDR3 loop spans 16 amino acids. With V trimmed by 7 bases and J by 4 bases, 16 bases remained unmatched. Germline-derived CDR1 and CDR2 are MNHEY and SVGEGT. The CDR3 DNA reads as TGTGCCAGCACCACTCGACAGGGAGCGACGGGTTACGAGCAGTACTTC. This gives the protein CASTTRQGATGYEQYF.

The chain uses TRBV20-1 and TRBJ2-5; D is ambiguous. The germline V gene encodes CDR1 DFQATT and CDR2 SNEGSKA (reference sequence). The CDR3 spans 13 residues. V was pared by 2 bases and J by 0 bases, with 7 bases between. The CDR3 DNA reads as TGCAGTGCTAGATCCCCGTACCAAGAGACCCAGTACTTC. Protein sequence: CSARSPYQETQYF.

The rearrangement joins TRBV7-2 to TRBJ1-1; unclear D gene. The V gene's germline CDR1 is SGHTA and CDR2 FQGNSA. The CDR3 has 14 residues. V was cut by 5 bases and J by 3 bases, with 13 bases left in between. The CDR3 DNA is TGTGCCAGCAGCACGGGCGGGTGGGACACTGAAGCTTTCTTT. This translates into CASSTGGWDTEAFF.

This clonotype was observed a few times. The chain has TRBV20-1 and TRBJ1-6; D is undetermined. V was cut by 6 bases and J by 6 bases, with 18 bases left in between. Germline CDR1 reads DFQATT; CDR2 reads SNEGSKA (reference sequence). This CDR3 has 15 residues. The chain's CDR3 is CSALLLDGGNSPLHF. CDR3 nucleotide sequence: TGCAGTGCCCTCCTTTTGGACGGCGGTAATTCACCCCTCCACTTT.

The chain uses TRBV30 and TRBJ2-7; 9 bases align to TRBD1. This CDR3 region has 15 residues. Trimming cost V 5 bases and J 2 bases; bases outside gene matches: 10. Per germline, CDR1 GTSNPN and CDR2 SVGIG (reference sequence). The CDR3 DNA follows: TGTGCCTGGGTGGACAGGGGATTGCGTGCCTACGAGCAGTACTTC. Residues: CAWVDRGLRAYEQYF.

The chain couples TRBV11-2 to TRBJ2-5; maybe TRBD1 (6 bases). With 1 base removed from V and 0 bases from J, the gap between germline ends came to 15 bases. Germline V CDR1 and CDR2: SGHAT, FQNNGV. The length of the CDR3 is 17 residues. The CDR3 loop is CASSLGPFDRYQETQYF. The DNA for the CDR3 is TGTGCCAGCAGCTTAGGTCCCTTCGACAGGTACCAAGAGACCCAGTACTTC.

There are a few counts of this clonotype. This sequence joins TRBV12-3 or TRBV12-4 and TRBJ2-7; perhaps D is TRBD1 or TRBD2 (5 bases each). This CDR3 comprises 13 residues. V dropped 5 bases and J dropped 6 bases, with 14 bases sitting between them. CDR3 residues: CASSPGTRSEQYF. CDR3 DNA sequence: TGTGCCAGCAGTCCCGGGACCAGATCCGAGCAGTACTTC.

This clonotype occurred a few times. The V and J genes are TRBV7-9 and TRBJ1-1; the D gene is possibly TRBD1 (5 bases). The CDR3 spans 13 residues. The V gene's germline CDR1 is SEHNR and CDR2 FQNEAQ (reference sequence). V was pared by 7 bases and J by 2 bases, with 11 bases between. CDR3 loop: CASIPGPNTEAFF. CDR3 bases: TGTGCCAGCATCCCGGGACCTAACACTGAAGCTTTCTTT.

This clonotype was recorded at least ten times. CDR3 coding DNA: TGTGCCAGCAGTTTTGCTAGCGGATCCTACGAGCAGTACTTC. Translation: CASSFASGSYEQYF. This rearrangement joins TRBV27 to TRBJ2-7; 7 positions agree with TRBD2. Trimming removed 3 bases from V and 1 base from J; junction bases left unmatched: 3. Germline CDR1 and CDR2: MNHEY and SMNVEV (reference sequence). CDR3 length: 14 amino acids.

This clonotype was seen a few times. This chain joins TRBV20-1 and TRBJ2-7, with D tentatively TRBD2 (6 bases). Trimming stripped 1 base from V and 2 bases from J, with 18 bases between. CDR1 is DFQATT and CDR2 is SNEGSKA in the germline V gene (reference sequence). The CDR3 has 16 residues. Here the CDR3 reads CSARALFGGITYEQYF. The CDR3 DNA reads as TGCAGTGCTAGAGCCCTATTTGGGGGGATAACCTACGAGCAGTACTTC.

In its sample, this clonotype was seen many times. The V call is TRBV4-2, the J call TRBJ1-4, with a possible D match to TRBD1 (6 bases). V was trimmed by 0 bases and J by 7 bases, leaving 6 bases between them. Germline V CDR1 and CDR2: LGHNA, YNFKEQ. The CDR3 length is 13 residues. CDR3 sequence: CASSQEGAEKLFF. CDR3 DNA: TGTGCCAGCAGCCAAGAGGGGGCTGAAAAACTGTTTTTT.

This clonotype is a singleton in its sample. CDR3 protein: CASSPAGTTDNSPLHF. CDR3 bases: TGTGCCAGCTCACCAGCCGGGACAACCGATAATTCACCCCTCCACTTT. The chain has TRBV18 and TRBJ1-6; a possible D gene is TRBD1 (6 bases). Trimming took off 2 bases at V and 5 bases at J, with 13 bases between the two ends. Germline values: CDR1 KGHSH, CDR2 LQKENI. CDR3 length equals 16 residues.

This sequence joins TRBV29-1 and TRBJ2-7, with 8 bases matching TRBD1. With 7 bases clipped from V and 2 bases from J, the junction kept 7 bases outside the gene matches. CDR1 and CDR2 from the germline V gene are SQVTM and ANQGSEA. The CDR3 contains 13 residues. As DNA, the CDR3 is TGCAGCGCCACACAGGGGGTCACCTACGAGCAGTACTTC. Its protein is CSATQGVTYEQYF.

The chain links TRBV10-3 to TRBJ1-2; 8 nucleotides match TRBD1. Looked up from germline, CDR1 is ENHRY and CDR2 is SYGVKD. With V trimmed by 2 bases and J by 5 bases, 4 bases remained unmatched. This CDR3 contains 14 residues. CDR3 loop: CAISEIGQGYGYTF. The CDR3 region has the DNA TGTGCCATCAGTGAGATCGGACAGGGATATGGCTACACCTTC.